Here is one T cell receptor beta chain with its context. Time point reported: after dendritic cell vaccination, including at tumor progression/relapse. Isocitrate dehydrogenase mutation was absent in all glioblastoma patients. Repertoires were generated with immunoSEQ multiplex PCR, while TCRdb's copy carries only in-frame clones and drops some. The data contain tens of thousands of clones, about 85% of them seen just once; the ten biggest clones take up about 8.1%. The V gene lost 6 bases and the J gene lost 5 bases, with 16 bases spanning the gap. There are 14 residues in the CDR3. Germline CDR1 is MNHEY and CDR2 is SVGAGI. The sample is drawn from a study of glioma-infiltrating T cells after dendritic cell vaccination.

The sequences come from blood, collected after dendritic cell vaccination. The chain links TRBV6-5 to TRBJ1-2; D is possibly TRBD1 (6 bases). The clonotype comes from a human donor with glioblastoma. Here the CDR3 DNA reads TGTGCCAGCAGCCCTCTGGGGGCGCGGTATGGCTACACCTTC. It specifies CASSPLGARYGYTF.